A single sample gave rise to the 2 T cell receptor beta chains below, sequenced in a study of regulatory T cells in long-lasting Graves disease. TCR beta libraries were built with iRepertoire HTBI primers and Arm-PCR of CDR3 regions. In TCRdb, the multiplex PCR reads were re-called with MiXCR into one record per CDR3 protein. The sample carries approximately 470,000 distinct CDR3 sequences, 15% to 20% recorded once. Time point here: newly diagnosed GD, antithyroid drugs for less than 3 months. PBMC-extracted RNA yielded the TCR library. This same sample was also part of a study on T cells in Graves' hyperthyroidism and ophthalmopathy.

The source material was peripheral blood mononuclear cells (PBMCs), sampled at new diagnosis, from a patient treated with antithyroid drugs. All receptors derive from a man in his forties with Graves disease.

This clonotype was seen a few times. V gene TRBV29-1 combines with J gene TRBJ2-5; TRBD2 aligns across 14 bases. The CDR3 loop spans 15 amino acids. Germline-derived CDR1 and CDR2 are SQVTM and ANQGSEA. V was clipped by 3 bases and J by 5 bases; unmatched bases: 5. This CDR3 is CSVEGLAGERETQYF. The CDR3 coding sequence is TGCAGCGTTGAGGGACTAGCGGGAGAGCGGGAGACCCAGTACTTC.

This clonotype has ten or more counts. In DNA, the CDR3 is TGTGCCAGCAGCTACCGTAGCGGGGGCAGCTCCTACAATGAGCAGTTCTTC. Protein product: CASSYRSGGSSYNEQFF. The chain carries TRBV14 and TRBJ2-1; 9 bases map to TRBD2. Germline V gene sequence: CDR1 SGHDN, CDR2 FVKESK. V dropped 5 bases and J dropped 0; count of bases not matched to a gene: 8. The CDR3 consists of 17 residues.